These T cell receptor beta chains were read from a single sample in a study of OX40 agonist ivuxolimab in advanced cancers. TCRdb's table, derived via immunoSEQ multiplex PCR, lists solely in-frame clones and lacks some. The table lists more than 65,000 clones, around 84% of them singletons. Sequenced material: CD4+ or CD8+ T cells sorted from blood, taken in a trial of the OX40 agonist ivuxolimab. Receptors originate from an adult with an advanced solid tumor such as melanoma, head and neck, liver or kidney cancer. CDR3s include the opening cysteine and the closing phenylalanine or tryptophan. D genes are given only for firm matches. The listing skips clone size in some rows; elsewhere it reads once, few, many or a size class.

CDR3 protein: CASRQVNNQPQHF
CDR3 DNA: TGTGCCAGCCGACAGGTGAATAATCAGCCCCAGCATTTT
clone size: .
D gene: .
J gene: TRBJ1-5
V gene: TRBV6-1

CDR3 protein: CASSLGTSGYRGDEQYF
CDR3 DNA: TGTGCCAGTAGTCTTGGGACTAGCGGGTATCGGGGGGACGAGCAGTACTTC
clone size: few
D gene: TRBD2
J gene: TRBJ2-7
V gene: TRBV19

CDR3 protein: CASSLEPAPANTIYF
CDR3 DNA: TGCGCCAGCAGCTTGGAACCGGCCCCAGCTAACACCATATATTTT
clone size: .
D gene: .
J gene: TRBJ1-3
V gene: TRBV5-1

CDR3 protein: CASSPGPAPGYGYTF
CDR3 DNA: TGTGCCAGCAGCCCAGGACCGGCCCCAGGATATGGCTACACCTTC
clone size: .
D gene: .
J gene: TRBJ1-2
V gene: TRBV6-5

CDR3 protein: CASSIPDTHQPQHF
CDR3 DNA: TGTGCCAGTAGTATACCGGACACCCATCAGCCCCAGCATTTT
clone size: .
D gene: .
J gene: TRBJ1-5
V gene: TRBV19

CDR3 protein: CASSVEPSGSPGAKNIQYF
CDR3 DNA: TGTGCCAGCAGCGTAGAGCCTAGCGGGAGTCCCGGGGCCAAAAACATTCAGTACTTC
clone size: few
D gene: TRBD2
J gene: TRBJ2-4
V gene: TRBV9

CDR3 protein: CASSLQGMANEKLFF
CDR3 DNA: TGTGCCAGCAGCCTCCAGGGGATGGCTAATGAAAAACTGTTTTTT
clone size: few
D gene: .
J gene: TRBJ1-4
V gene: TRBV7-6

CDR3 protein: CSVGEGKGTQYF
CDR3 DNA: TGCAGCGTTGGGGAAGGGAAAGGGACCCAGTACTTC
clone size: .
D gene: .
J gene: TRBJ2-5
V gene: TRBV29-1

CDR3 protein: CSVEGGLAEGGDTQYF
CDR3 DNA: TGCAGCGTTGAAGGGGGACTAGCGGAGGGGGGAGATACGCAGTATTTT
clone size: .
D gene: TRBD2
J gene: TRBJ2-3
V gene: TRBV29-1

CDR3 protein: CASSRAVPSYEQYF
CDR3 DNA: TGTGCCAGTAGTAGGGCAGTACCTTCCTACGAGCAGTACTTC
clone size: .
D gene: .
J gene: TRBJ2-7
V gene: TRBV19

CDR3 protein: CASKRVGTGSSGANVLTF
CDR3 DNA: TGTGCCAGCAAGAGGGTTGGGACAGGGAGCTCTGGGGCCAACGTCCTGACTTTC
clone size: once
D gene: TRBD1
J gene: TRBJ2-6
V gene: TRBV27

CDR3 protein: CASSFSGRVANEQFF
CDR3 DNA: TGTGCCAGCAGCTTTAGCGGGAGGGTTGCCAATGAGCAGTTCTTC
clone size: .
D gene: TRBD2
J gene: TRBJ2-1
V gene: TRBV6-4

CDR3 protein: CASKGGSYNEQFF
CDR3 DNA: TGTGCCAGTAAGGGGGGCTCCTACAATGAGCAGTTCTTC
clone size: .
D gene: .
J gene: TRBJ2-1
V gene: TRBV19

CDR3 protein: CAWSGDWASGTRIHTGELFF
CDR3 DNA: TGTGCCTGGAGTGGAGACTGGGCTAGCGGGACTAGGATCCACACCGGGGAGCTGTTTTTT
clone size: .
D gene: TRBD2
J gene: TRBJ2-2
V gene: TRBV30

CDR3 protein: CASSYSEGGYEQYF
CDR3 DNA: TGTGCCAGCAGTTACTCGGAGGGTGGATACGAGCAGTACTTC
clone size: .
D gene: .
J gene: TRBJ2-7
V gene: TRBV6-5

CDR3 protein: CASRSGTAYGYTF
CDR3 DNA: TGTGCCAGCAGATCCGGGACAGCCTATGGCTACACCTTC
clone size: once
D gene: TRBD1
J gene: TRBJ1-2
V gene: TRBV6-5

CDR3 protein: CASSHDSGANVLTF
CDR3 DNA: TGTGCCAGCAGCCACGACTCTGGGGCCAACGTCCTGACTTTC
clone size: .
D gene: .
J gene: TRBJ2-6
V gene: TRBV7-2

CDR3 protein: CASRKLGQGGNQPQHF
CDR3 DNA: TGTGCCAGCAGAAAGCTCGGGCAGGGTGGCAATCAGCCCCAGCATTTT
clone size: .
D gene: .
J gene: TRBJ1-5
V gene: TRBV27

CDR3 protein: CASSFSGAEGTEAFF
CDR3 DNA: TGTGCCAGCAGTTTCAGCGGAGCCGAGGGGACTGAAGCTTTCTTT
clone size: .
D gene: .
J gene: TRBJ1-1
V gene: TRBV2

CDR3 protein: CSARPGRAFF
CDR3 DNA: TGCAGTGCTAGACCCGGGAGAGCTTTCTTT
clone size: few
D gene: .
J gene: TRBJ1-1
V gene: TRBV20-1

CDR3 protein: CASSYNRGPDTQYF
CDR3 DNA: TGTGCCAGCAGCTATAACAGGGGCCCCGATACGCAGTATTTT
clone size: .
D gene: TRBD1
J gene: TRBJ2-3
V gene: TRBV13

CDR3 protein: CASSAGGTGVEKLFF
CDR3 DNA: TGTGCCAGCAGCGCAGGAGGGACAGGGGTAGAAAAACTGTTTTTT
clone size: .
D gene: TRBD1
J gene: TRBJ1-4
V gene: TRBV9

CDR3 protein: CASISDRANSYNEQFF
CDR3 DNA: TGTGCCAGCATCTCGGACAGGGCGAACTCCTACAATGAGCAGTTCTTC
clone size: .
D gene: TRBD1
J gene: TRBJ2-1
V gene: TRBV27

CDR3 protein: CASSLGRGVSDEQFF
CDR3 DNA: TGTGCCAGCAGCTTAGGCAGGGGGGTTAGCGATGAGCAGTTCTTC
clone size: .
D gene: .
J gene: TRBJ2-1
V gene: TRBV7-3

CDR3 protein: CASSVAPEGSLNQPQHF
CDR3 DNA: TGTGCCAGCAGCGTAGCCCCTGAGGGGTCCCTCAATCAGCCCCAGCATTTT
clone size: .
D gene: .
J gene: TRBJ1-5
V gene: TRBV9